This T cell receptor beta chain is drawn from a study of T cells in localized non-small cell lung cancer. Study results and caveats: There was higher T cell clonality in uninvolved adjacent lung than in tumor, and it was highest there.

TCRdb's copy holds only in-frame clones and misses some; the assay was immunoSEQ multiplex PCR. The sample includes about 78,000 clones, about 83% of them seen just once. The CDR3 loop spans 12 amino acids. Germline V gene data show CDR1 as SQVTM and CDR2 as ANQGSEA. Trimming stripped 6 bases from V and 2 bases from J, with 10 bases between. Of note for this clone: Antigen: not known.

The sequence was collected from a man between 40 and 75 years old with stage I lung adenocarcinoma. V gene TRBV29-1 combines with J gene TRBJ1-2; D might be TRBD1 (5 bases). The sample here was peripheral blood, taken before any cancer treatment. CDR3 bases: TGCAGCGTACCCGGGGCGAACTATGGCTACACCTTC. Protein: CSVPGANYGYTF.